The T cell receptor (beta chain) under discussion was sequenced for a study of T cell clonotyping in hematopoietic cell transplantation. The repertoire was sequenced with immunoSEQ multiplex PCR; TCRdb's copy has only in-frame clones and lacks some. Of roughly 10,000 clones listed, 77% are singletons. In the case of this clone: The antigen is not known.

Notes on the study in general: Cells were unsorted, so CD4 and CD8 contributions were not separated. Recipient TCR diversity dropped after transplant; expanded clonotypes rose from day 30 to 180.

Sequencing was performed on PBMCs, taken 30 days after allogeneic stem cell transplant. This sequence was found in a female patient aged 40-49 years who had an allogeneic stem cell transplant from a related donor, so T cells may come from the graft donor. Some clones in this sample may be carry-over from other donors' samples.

The CDR3 coding sequence is TGTGCCAGTAGTTCTAGCGGGAGTACCTATGAGCAGTTCTTC. Translation gives CASSSSGSTYEQFF. The gene calls are TRBV19 and TRBJ2-1; 10 bases map to TRBD2. Germline CDR1 LNHDA, CDR2 SQIVND (reference sequence). Trimming took 5 bases from V and 8 from J; bases not matched to a gene: 6. The CDR3 spans 14 residues.